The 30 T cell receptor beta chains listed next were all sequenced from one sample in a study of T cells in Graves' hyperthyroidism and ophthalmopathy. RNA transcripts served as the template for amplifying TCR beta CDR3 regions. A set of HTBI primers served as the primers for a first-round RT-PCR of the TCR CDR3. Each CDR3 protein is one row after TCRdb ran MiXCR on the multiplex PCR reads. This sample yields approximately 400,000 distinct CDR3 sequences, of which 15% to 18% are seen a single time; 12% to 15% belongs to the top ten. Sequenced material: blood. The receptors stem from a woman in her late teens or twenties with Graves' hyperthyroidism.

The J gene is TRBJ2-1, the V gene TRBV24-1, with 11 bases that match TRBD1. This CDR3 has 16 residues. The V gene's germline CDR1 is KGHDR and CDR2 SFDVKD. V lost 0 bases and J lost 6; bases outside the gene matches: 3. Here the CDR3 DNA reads TGTGCCACCAGTGATTTGATGGGGACAGGGGGCAATGAGCAGTTCTTC. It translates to CATSDLMGTGGNEQFF.

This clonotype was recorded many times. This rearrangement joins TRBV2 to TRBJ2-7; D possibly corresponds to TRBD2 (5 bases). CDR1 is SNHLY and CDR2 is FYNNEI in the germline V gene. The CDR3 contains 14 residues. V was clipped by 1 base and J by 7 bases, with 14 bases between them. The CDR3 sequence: CASSEERAVGEQYF. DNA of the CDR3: TGTGCCAGCAGTGAAGAGAGGGCCGTAGGGGAGCAGTACTTC.

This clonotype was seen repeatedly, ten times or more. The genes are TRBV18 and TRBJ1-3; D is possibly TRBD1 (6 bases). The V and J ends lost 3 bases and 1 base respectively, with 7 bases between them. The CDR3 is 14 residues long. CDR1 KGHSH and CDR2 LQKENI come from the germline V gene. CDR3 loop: CASSPGHSGNTIYF. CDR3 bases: TGTGCCAGCTCACCGGGACATTCTGGAAACACCATATATTTT.

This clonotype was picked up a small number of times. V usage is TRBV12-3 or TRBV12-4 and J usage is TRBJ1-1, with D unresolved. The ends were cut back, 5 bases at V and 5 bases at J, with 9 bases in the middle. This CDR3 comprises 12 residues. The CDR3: CASSPLWTEAFF. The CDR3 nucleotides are TGTGCCAGCAGTCCCCTTTGGACTGAAGCTTTCTTT.

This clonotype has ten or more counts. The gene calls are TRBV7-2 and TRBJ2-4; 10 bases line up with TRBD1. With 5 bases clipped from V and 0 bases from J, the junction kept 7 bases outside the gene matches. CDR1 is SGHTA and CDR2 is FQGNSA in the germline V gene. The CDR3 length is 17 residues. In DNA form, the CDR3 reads TGTGCCAGCAGCACGACAGGGGGCTCTATAGCCAAAAACATTCAGTACTTC. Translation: CASSTTGGSIAKNIQYF.

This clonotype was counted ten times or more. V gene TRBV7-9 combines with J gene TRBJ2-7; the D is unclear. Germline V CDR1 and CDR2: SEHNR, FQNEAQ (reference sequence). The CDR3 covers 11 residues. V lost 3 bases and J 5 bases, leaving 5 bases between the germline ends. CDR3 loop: CASSFGHEQYF. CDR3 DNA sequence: TGTGCCAGCAGCTTCGGCCACGAGCAGTACTTC.

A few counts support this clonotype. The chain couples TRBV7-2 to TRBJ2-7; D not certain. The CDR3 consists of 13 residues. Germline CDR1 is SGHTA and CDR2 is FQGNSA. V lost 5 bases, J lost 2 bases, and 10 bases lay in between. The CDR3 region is CASSPTHPYEQYF. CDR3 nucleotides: TGTGCCAGCAGCCCCACCCATCCCTACGAGCAGTACTTC.

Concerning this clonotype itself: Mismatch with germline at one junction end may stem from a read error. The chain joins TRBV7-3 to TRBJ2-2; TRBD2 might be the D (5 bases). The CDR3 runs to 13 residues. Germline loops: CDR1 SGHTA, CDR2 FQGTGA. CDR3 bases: TGTGCCAGCAGCTTAACACTCACCGGGGAGCCGTTTTTT. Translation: CASSLTLTGEPFF.

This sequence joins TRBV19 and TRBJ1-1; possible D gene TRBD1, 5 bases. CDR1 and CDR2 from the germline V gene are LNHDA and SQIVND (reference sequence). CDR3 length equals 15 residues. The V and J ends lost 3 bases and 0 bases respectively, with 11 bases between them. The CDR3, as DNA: TGTGCCAGTAGTATTCAGGGAAGTATGAACACTGAAGCTTTCTTT. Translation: CASSIQGSMNTEAFF.

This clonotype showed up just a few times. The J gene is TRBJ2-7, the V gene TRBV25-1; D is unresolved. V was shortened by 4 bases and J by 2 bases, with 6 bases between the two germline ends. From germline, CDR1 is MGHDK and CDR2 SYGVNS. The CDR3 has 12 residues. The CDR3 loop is CASSAGAYEQYF. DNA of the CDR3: TGTGCCAGCAGTGCTGGGGCCTACGAGCAGTACTTC.

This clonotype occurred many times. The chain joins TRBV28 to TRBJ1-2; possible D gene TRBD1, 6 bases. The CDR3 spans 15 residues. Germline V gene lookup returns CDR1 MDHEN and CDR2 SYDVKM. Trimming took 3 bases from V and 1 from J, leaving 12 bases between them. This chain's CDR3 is CASSLVGAGNYGYTF. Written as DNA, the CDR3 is TGTGCCAGCAGTTTGGTGGGGGCGGGTAACTATGGCTACACCTTC.

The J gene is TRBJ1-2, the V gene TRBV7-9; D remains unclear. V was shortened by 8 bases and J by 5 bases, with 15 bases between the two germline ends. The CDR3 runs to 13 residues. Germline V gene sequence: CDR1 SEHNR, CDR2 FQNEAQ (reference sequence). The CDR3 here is CASARRFVYGYTF. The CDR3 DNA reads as TGTGCCAGCGCAAGGAGATTCGTTTATGGCTACACCTTC.

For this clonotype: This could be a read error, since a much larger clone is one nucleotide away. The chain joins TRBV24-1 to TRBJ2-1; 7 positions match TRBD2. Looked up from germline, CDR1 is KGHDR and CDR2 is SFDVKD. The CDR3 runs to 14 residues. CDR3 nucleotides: TGTGCCACCAGTGATTTGGGTCTAGCGGATTCGCAGCTCTTC. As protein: CATSDLGLADSQLF.

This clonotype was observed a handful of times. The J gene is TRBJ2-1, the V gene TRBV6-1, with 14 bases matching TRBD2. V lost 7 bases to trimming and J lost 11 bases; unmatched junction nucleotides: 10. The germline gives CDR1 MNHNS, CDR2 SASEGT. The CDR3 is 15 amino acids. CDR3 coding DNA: TGTGCCAGCACCGGGACTAGCGGGGGCACTAGGAAGCAGTTCTTC. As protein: CASTGTSGGTRKQFF.

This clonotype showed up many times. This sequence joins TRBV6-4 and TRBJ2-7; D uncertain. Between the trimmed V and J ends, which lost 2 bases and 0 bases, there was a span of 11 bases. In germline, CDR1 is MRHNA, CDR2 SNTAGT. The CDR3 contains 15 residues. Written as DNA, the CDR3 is TGTGCCAGCAGTGACGACGAACTGCACTCCTACGAGCAGTACTTC. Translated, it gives CASSDDELHSYEQYF.

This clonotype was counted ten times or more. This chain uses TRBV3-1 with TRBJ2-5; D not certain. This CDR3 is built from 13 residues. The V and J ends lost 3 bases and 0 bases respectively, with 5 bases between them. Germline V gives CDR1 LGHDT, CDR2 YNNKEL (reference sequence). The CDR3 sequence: CASSHTNQETQYF. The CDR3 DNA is TGTGCCAGCAGCCACACCAACCAAGAGACCCAGTACTTC.

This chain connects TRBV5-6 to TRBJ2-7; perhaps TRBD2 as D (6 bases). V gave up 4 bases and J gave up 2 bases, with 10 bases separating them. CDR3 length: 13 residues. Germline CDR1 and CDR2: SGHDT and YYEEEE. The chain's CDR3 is CASSGAGTYEQYF. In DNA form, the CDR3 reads TGTGCCAGCAGCGGCGCGGGAACCTACGAGCAGTACTTC. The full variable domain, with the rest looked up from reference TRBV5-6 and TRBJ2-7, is DAGVTQSPTHLIKTRGQQVTLRCSPKSGHDTVSWYQQALGQGPQFIFQYYEEEERQRGNFPDRFSGHQFPNYSSELNVNALLLGDSALYLCASSGAGTYEQYFGPGTRLTVT.

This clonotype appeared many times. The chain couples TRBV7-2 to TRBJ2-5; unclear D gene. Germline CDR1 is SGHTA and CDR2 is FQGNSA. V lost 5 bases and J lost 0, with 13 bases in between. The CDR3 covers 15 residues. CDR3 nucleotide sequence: TGTGCCAGCAGCCCCCTTGGGTGGGACCAAGAGACCCAGTACTTC. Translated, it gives CASSPLGWDQETQYF.

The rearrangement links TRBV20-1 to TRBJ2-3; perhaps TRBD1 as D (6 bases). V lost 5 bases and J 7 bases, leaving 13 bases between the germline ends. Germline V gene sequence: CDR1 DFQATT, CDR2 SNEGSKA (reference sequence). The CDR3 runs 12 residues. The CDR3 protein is CSAYRVGNTQYF. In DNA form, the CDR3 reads TGCAGTGCTTACAGGGTCGGGAATACGCAGTATTTT.

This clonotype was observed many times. CDR3 in DNA: TGCGCCAGCAGCTTGGTTAGGGCGGGAGCCTACACAGATACGCAGTATTTT. Amino acid sequence: CASSLVRAGAYTDTQYF. This chain joins TRBV5-1 and TRBJ2-3; TRBD2 agrees at 7 bases. The CDR3 covers 17 residues. Trimming took 0 bases from V and 2 from J; bases not matched to a gene: 9. Per the germline V gene, CDR1 is SGHRS and CDR2 is YFSETQ.

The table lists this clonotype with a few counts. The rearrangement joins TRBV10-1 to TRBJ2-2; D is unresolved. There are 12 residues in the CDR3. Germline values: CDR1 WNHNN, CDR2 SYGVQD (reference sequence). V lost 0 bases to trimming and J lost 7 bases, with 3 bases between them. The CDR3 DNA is TGCGCCAGCAGTGAGTCAGTCGGGGAGCTGTTTTTT. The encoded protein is CASSESVGELFF.

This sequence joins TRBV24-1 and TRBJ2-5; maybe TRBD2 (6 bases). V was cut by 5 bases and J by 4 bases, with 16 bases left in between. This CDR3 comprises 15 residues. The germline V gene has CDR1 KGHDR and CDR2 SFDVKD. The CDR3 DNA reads TGTGCCACCAGTGGAGCACTTCAGGGAGGAGAGACCCAGTACTTC. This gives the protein CATSGALQGGETQYF.

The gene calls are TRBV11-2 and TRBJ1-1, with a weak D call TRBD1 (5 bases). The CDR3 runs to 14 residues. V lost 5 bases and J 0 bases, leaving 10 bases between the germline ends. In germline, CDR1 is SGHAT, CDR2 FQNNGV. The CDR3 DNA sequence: TGTGCCAGCAGCACCAGGGTTATGAACACTGAAGCTTTCTTT. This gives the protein CASSTRVMNTEAFF. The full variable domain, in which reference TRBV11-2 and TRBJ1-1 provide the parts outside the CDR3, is EAGVAQSPRYKIIEKRQSVAFWCNPISGHATLYWYQQILGQGPKLLIQFQNNGVVDDSQLPKDRFSAERLKGVDSTLKIQPAKLEDSAVYLCASSTRVMNTEAFFGQGTRLTVV.

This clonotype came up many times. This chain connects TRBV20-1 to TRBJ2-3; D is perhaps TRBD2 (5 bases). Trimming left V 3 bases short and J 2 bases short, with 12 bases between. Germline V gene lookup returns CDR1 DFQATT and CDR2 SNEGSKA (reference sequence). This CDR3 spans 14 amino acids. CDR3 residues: CSASVPAATDTQYF. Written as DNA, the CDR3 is TGCAGTGCTAGTGTCCCAGCGGCCACAGATACGCAGTATTTT.

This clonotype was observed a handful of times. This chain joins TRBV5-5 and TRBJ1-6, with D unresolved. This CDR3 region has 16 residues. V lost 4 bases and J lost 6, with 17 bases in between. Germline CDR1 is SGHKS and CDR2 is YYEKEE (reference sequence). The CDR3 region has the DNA TGTGCCAGCAGCCGGGAGGCACAGTTACTTAATTCACCCCTCCACTTT. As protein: CASSREAQLLNSPLHF.

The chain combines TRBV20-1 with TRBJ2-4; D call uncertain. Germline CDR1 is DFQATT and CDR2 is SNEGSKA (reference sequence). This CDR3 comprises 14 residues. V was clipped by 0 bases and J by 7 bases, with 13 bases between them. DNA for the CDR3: TGCAGTGCTAGAGATGAGGCTTCTTGGAACATTCAGTACTTC. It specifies CSARDEASWNIQYF.

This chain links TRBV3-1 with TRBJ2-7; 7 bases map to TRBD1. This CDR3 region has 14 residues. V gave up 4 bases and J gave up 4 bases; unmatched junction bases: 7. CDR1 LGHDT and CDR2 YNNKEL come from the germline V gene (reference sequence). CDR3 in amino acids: CASSPGQTLYEQYF. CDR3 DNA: TGTGCCAGCAGCCCGGGACAGACCTTATACGAGCAGTACTTC.

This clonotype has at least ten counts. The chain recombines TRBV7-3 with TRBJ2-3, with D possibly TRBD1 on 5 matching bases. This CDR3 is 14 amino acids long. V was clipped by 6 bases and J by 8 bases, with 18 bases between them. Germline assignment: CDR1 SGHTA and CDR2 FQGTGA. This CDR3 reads CASRRTPGGGTQYF. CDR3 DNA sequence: TGTGCCAGCAGGAGGACACCGGGCGGTGGTACGCAGTATTTT.

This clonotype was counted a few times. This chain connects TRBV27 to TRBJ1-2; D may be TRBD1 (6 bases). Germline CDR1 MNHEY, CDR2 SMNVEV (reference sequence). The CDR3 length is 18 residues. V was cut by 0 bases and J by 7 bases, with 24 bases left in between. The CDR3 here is CASSLSPGNGGQGAGYTF. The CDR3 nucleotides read TGTGCCAGCAGTTTATCGCCGGGGAATGGGGGGCAGGGTGCTGGCTACACCTTC.

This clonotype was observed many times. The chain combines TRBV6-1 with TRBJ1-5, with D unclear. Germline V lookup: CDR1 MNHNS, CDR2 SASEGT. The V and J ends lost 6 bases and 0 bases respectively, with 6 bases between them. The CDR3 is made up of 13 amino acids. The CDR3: CASRFSSNQPQHF. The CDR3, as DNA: TGTGCCAGCAGGTTTTCTAGCAATCAGCCCCAGCATTTT.